The present T cell receptor (beta chain) was sequenced within a study of blood T cell repertoires in COVID-19. Background on the study: Researchers got acute and convalescent COVID-19 samples from the United States, Italy and Spain. T cells, B-cell-depleted T cells, or PBMCs supplied cDNA or gDNA.

In the source study's methods: Estimation of nucleated cell counts relied on the amplification of reference gene primers. Clones were sequenced by immunoSEQ multiplex PCR, and TCRdb holds only the in-frame ones, with some missing. V and J calls plus clone size are reproduced from that table; the DNA served to infer D and trimming. The sample records around 45,000 clones, 60% to 80% being singletons. The trim removed 6 bases at V and 5 bases at J, leaving 7 bases unmatched. Germline V gene sequence: CDR1 MNHEY, CDR2 SVGAGI. This CDR3 is 14 amino acids long. This chain uses TRBV6-5 with TRBJ2-3; 8 nucleotides match TRBD1. What was sequenced was peripheral blood. This receptor was identified in a woman of 80 years or more with acute or convalescent COVID-19. The CDR3 loop reads CASREGQAGDTQYF. DNA for the CDR3: TGTGCCAGCAGGGAGGGACAGGCGGGAGATACGCAGTATTTT.